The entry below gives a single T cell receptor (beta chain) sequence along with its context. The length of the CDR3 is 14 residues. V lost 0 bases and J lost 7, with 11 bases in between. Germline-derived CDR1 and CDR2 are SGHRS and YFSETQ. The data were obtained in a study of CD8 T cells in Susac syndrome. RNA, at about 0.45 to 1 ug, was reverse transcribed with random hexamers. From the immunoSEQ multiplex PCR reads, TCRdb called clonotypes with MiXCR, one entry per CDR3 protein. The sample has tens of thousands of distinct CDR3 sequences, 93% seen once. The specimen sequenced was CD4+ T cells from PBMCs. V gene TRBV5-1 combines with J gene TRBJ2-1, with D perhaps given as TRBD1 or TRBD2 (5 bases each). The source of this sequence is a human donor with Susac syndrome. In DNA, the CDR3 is TGCGCCAGCAGCTTGGAGGGACCTACTAATGAGCAGTTCTTC. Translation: CASSLEGPTNEQFF.